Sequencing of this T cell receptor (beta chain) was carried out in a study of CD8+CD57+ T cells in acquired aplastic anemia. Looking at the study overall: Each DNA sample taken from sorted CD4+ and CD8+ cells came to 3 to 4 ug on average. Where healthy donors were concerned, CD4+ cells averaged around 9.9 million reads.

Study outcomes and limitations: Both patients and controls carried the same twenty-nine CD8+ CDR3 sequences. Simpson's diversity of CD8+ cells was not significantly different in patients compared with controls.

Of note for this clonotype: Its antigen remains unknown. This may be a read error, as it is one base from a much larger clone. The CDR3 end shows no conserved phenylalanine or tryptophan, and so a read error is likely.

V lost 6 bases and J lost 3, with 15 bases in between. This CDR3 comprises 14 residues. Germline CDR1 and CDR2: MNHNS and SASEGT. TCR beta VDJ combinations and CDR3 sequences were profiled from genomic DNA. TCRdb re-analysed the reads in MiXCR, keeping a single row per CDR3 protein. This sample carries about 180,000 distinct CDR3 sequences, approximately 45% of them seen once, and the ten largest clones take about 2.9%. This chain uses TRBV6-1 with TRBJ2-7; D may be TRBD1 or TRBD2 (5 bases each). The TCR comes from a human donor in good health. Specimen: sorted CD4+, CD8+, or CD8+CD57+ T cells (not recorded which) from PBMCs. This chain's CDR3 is CASRKTRDVYEQYL. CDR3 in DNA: TGTGCCAGCAGAAAAACCCGGGACGTCTACGAGCAGTACCTC.